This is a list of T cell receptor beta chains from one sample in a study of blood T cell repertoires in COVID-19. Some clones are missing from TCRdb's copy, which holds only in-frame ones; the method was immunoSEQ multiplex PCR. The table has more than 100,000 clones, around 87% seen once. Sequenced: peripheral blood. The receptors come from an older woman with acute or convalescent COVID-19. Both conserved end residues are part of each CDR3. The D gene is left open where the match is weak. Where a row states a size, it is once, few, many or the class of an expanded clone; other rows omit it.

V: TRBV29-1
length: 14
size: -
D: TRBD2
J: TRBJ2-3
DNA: TGCAGCGTTGATGAGCGGGAGGGTGCAGATACGCAGTATTTT
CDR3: CSVDEREGADTQYF

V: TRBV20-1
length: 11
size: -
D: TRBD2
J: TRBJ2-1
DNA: TGCAGTGCTACTACTAGCGCCAAGCAGTTCTTC
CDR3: CSATTSAKQFF

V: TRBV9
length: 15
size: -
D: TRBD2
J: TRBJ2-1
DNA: TGTGCCAGCAGCCCCACGGGACTAGCTTACAATGAGCAGTTCTTC
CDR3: CASSPTGLAYNEQFF

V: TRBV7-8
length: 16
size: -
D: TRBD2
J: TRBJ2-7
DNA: TGTGCCAGCAGCTTAGTATCGGGTAGCGGGAGGTACGAGCAGTACTTC
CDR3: CASSLVSGSGRYEQYF

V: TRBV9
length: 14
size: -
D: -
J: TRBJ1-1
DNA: TGTGCCAGCAGCGTAGATCCTTCGGAGACTGAAGCTTTCTTT
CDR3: CASSVDPSETEAFF

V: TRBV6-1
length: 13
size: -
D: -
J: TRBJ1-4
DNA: TGTGCCGGGCAACAGGGATTTAATGAAAAACTGTTTTTT
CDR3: CAGQQGFNEKLFF

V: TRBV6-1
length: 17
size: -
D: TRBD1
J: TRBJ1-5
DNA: TGTGCCAGCAGTGTTGACGCCGGGACAGGGGGCGATCAGCCCCAGCATTTT
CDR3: CASSVDAGTGGDQPQHF

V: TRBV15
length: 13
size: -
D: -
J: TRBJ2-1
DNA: TGTGCCACCAGCAGTCATAGCGGAAGCGAGCAGTTCTTC
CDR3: CATSSHSGSEQFF

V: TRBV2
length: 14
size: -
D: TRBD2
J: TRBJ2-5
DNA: TGTGCCAGCAGACCTCGGGGGGGCGGAGAGACCCAGTACTTC
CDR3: CASRPRGGGETQYF

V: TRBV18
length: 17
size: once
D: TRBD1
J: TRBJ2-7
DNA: TGTGCCAGCTCACTACTTGGGACAGGGGGCTTCCCCTACGAGCAGTACTTC
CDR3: CASSLLGTGGFPYEQYF

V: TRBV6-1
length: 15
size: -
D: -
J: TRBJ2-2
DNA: TGTGCCAGCAGTGAAAAGAGACTGAACACCGGGGAGCTGTTTTTT
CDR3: CASSEKRLNTGELFF

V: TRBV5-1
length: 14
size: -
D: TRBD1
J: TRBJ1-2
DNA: TGCGCCAGCAACCTAGAAGGACAGGGCAATGGCTACACCTTC
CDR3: CASNLEGQGNGYTF

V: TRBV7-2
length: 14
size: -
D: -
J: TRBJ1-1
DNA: TGTGCCAGCAGCTCAGGGATGAAGGTCACTGAAGCTTTCTTT
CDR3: CASSSGMKVTEAFF

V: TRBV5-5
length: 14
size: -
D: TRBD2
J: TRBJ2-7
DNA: TGTGCCAGCAGCAGCGGGAGCAGGGAGTACGAGCAGTACTTC
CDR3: CASSSGSREYEQYF

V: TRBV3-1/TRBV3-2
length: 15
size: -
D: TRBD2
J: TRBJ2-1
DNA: TGTGCCAGCAGCGCCACTAGCGGGGCCTACAATGAGCAGTTCTTC
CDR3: CASSATSGAYNEQFF

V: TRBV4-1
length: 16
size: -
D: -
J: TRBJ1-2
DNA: TGCGCCAGCAGCCACTTACCCAGGGGATCCAACTATGGCTACACCTTC
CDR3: CASSHLPRGSNYGYTF

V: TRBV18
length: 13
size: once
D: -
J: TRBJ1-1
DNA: TGTGCCAGCTCACCTTCAGGGGACACTGAAGCTTTCTTT
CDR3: CASSPSGDTEAFF

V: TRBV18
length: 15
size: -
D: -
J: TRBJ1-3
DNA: TGTGCCACCACTTCACAGGGCTGGCGTGGAAACACCATATATTTT
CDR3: CATTSQGWRGNTIYF

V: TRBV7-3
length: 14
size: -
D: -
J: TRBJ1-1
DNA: TGTGCCAGCAGCCCTCGGGGGGATAACACTGAAGCTTTCTTT
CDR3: CASSPRGDNTEAFF

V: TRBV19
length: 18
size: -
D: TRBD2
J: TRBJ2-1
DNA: TGTGCCAGTAGCCCAAGAGCGGGAGGGTCATCCTCCTACAATGAGCAGTTCTTC
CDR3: CASSPRAGGSSSYNEQFF

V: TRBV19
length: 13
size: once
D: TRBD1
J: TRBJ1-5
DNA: TGTGCCAGTAGCGCGGACAGGAATCAGCCCCAGCATTTT
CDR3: CASSADRNQPQHF

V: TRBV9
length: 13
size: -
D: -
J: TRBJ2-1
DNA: TGTGCCAGCAGCGTAGGAGGGCTCGGTGAGCAGTTCTTC
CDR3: CASSVGGLGEQFF

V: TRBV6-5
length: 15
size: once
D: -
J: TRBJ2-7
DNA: TGTGCCAGCAGTCCAGGGGACGTTAGCTCCTACGAGCAGTACTTC
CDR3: CASSPGDVSSYEQYF

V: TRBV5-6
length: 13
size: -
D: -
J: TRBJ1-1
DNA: TGTGCCAGCAGCAGGGGGTTTAGCACTGAAGCTTTCTTT
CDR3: CASSRGFSTEAFF

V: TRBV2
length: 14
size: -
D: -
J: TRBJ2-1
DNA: TGTGCCAGCAGTGAAGTACGGGAGTACAATGAGCAGTTCTTC
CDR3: CASSEVREYNEQFF

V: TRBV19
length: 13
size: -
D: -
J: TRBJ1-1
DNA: TGTGCCAGTACTACGACTAAGCTCACTGAAGCTTTCTTT
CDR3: CASTTTKLTEAFF